The T cell receptor beta chain described here comes from a study of blood T cell repertoires in COVID-19. How the authors handled the data: Reference gene primer amplification yielded estimated nucleated cell counts. The table came from immunoSEQ multiplex PCR; TCRdb's copy has only in-frame clones and leaves some out. The V and J calls and clone size were taken over from that table, and D and trimming were inferred from the DNA. The top ten clones hold 1.2% of a sample with approximately 65,000 clones, 65% to 90% of them seen once. Germline assignment: CDR1 SNHLY and CDR2 FYNNEI. Trimming removed 6 bases at V and 5 bases at J, with 14 bases between. This CDR3 region has 14 residues.

Sequencing input: peripheral blood. This chain links TRBV2 with TRBJ2-1; D is undetermined. The sequence derives from a man in his forties with acute or convalescent COVID-19. DNA of the CDR3: TGTGCCAGCAGGGAGTTTGCCTTTGACAATGAGCAGTTCTTC. Its protein is CASREFAFDNEQFF.